The 20 T cell receptor beta chains below were found in one sample sequenced in a study of T cells in Graves' hyperthyroidism and ophthalmopathy. The investigators amplified TCR beta CDR3 regions from RNA transcripts. During a first-round RT-PCR of the TCR CDR3, the HTBI primer set was used. TCRdb analysed the multiplex PCR reads with MiXCR anew, one entry per CDR3 protein. The sample lists approximately 520,000 distinct CDR3 sequences, around 22% occurring once. Input material: blood. The receptors come from a woman in her twenties or thirties with Graves' ophthalmopathy.

This clonotype was seen a handful of times. This chain joins TRBV18 and TRBJ1-5; perhaps TRBD1 as D (5 bases). Trimming left V 3 bases short and J 0 bases short, with 12 bases between. The germline CDR1 and CDR2 sequences are KGHSH and LQKENI. This CDR3 comprises 16 residues. CDR3 protein: CASSPEQAHSNQPQHF. The CDR3, as DNA: TGTGCCAGCTCACCGGAACAGGCCCATAGCAATCAGCCCCAGCATTTT.

The V gene is TRBV6-1, the J gene TRBJ1-1; no firm D call. The CDR3 runs 13 residues. Germline V lookup: CDR1 MNHNS, CDR2 SASEGT. V lost 7 bases and J 11 bases, leaving 20 bases between the germline ends. The CDR3 here is CASTTNSALGAFF. Here the CDR3 DNA reads TGTGCCAGCACCACAAACTCAGCGCTTGGGGCTTTCTTT.

This clonotype was counted at least ten times. The chain is built from TRBV7-8 and TRBJ1-1; D call uncertain. V lost 1 base to trimming and J lost 0 bases, with 9 bases between them. Germline CDR1 SGHVS, CDR2 FQNEAQ. This CDR3 region has 15 residues. In DNA form, the CDR3 reads TGTGCCAGCAGCTTAGGGCGGCGAATGAACACTGAAGCTTTCTTT. Protein product: CASSLGRRMNTEAFF.

This clonotype was seen repeatedly, ten times or more. The J gene is TRBJ2-7, the V gene TRBV29-1, with a tentative D call TRBD1 (6 bases). Germline values: CDR1 SQVTM, CDR2 ANQGSEA. The CDR3 extends over 13 amino acids. In DNA, the CDR3 is TGCAGGGAATTACAGGGCATTCACTACGAGCAGTACTTC. It translates to CRELQGIHYEQYF.

This clonotype was seen many times. This chain joins TRBV29-1 and TRBJ2-2; D remains unclear. The CDR3 consists of 13 residues. V gave up 5 bases and J gave up 4 bases, with 11 bases separating them. Looked up from germline, CDR1 is SQVTM and CDR2 is ANQGSEA. This CDR3 is CSVYRGFTGELFF. The CDR3 DNA reads as TGCAGCGTTTATCGTGGATTCACCGGGGAGCTGTTTTTT.

The chain employs TRBV24-1 and TRBJ2-4; no clear D gene. The CDR3 consists of 12 residues. The V end was cut by 3 bases, the J end by 3 bases, with 2 bases between. Germline assignment: CDR1 KGHDR and CDR2 SFDVKD. CDR3 sequence: CATSDVKNIQYF. The CDR3 DNA reads as TGTGCCACCAGTGATGTCAAAAACATTCAGTACTTC.

The chain couples TRBV9 to TRBJ1-1; D gene unclear. Deletions cut 2 bases from V and 4 bases from J, with 21 bases between. This CDR3 is built from 17 residues. CDR1 and CDR2 (germline): SGDLS, YYNGEE. The CDR3 region is CASSVGPASTMSTEAFF. CDR3 DNA: TGTGCCAGCAGCGTGGGTCCGGCGTCTACGATGAGCACTGAAGCTTTCTTT.

This clonotype was seen ten or more times. The chain uses TRBV20-1 and TRBJ2-7; the D gene is possibly TRBD2 (6 bases). Trimming shortened V by 6 bases and J by 0 bases, and 15 bases separated the two germline ends. This CDR3 has 14 residues. Germline loops: CDR1 DFQATT, CDR2 SNEGSKA (reference sequence). CDR3 coding DNA: TGCAGTGCCGACCGGGACTCCAGCTCCTACGAGCAGTACTTC. Amino acids: CSADRDSSSYEQYF.

V is TRBV12-3 or TRBV12-4 and J is TRBJ2-5; D ambiguous. The V and J ends lost 3 bases and 5 bases respectively, with 10 bases between them. There are 13 residues in the CDR3. The CDR3 nucleotides are TGTGCCAGCAGTTTGAGTCCCCTCGAGACCCAGTACTTC. Protein: CASSLSPLETQYF.

At least ten counts were recorded for this clonotype. The chain employs TRBV4-2 and TRBJ1-3; D ambiguous. Trimming cost V 1 base and J 1 base, with 5 bases left between them. This CDR3 spans 14 amino acids. Germline V gene data show CDR1 as LGHNA and CDR2 as YNFKEQ. The CDR3 here is CASSQAKSGNTIYF. The CDR3, as DNA: TGTGCCAGCAGCCAAGCCAAATCTGGAAACACCATATATTTT.

The chain is built from TRBV6-5 and TRBJ2-7; D may correspond to TRBD1 or TRBD2 (6 bases each). CDR1 is MNHEY, CDR2 SVGAGI, per germline. The CDR3 length is 16 residues. V dropped 0 bases and J dropped 0 bases, with 12 bases sitting between them. The CDR3 loop reads CASSYSTGASSYEQYF. For the CDR3, the DNA is TGTGCCAGCAGTTACTCGACGGGGGCTAGCTCCTACGAGCAGTACTTC.

About this clonotype itself: Given the absence of the conserved phenylalanine or tryptophan at the CDR3 end, a read error is likely. The DNA is omitted, as the CDR3 cannot be located on it reliably, and the CDR3 follows TCRdb's listing. The genes are TRBV6-1 and TRBJ2-2. CDR1 is MNHNS and CDR2 is SASEGT in the germline V gene. Termini included, the CDR3 measures 15 amino acids. The CDR3 is CASSQVFANTGELCL.

CDR3 in amino acids: CASIRLAGGETQYF. The CDR3 nucleotides are TGTGCCAGCATAAGACTAGCGGGGGGAGAGACCCAGTACTTC. The V call is TRBV6-1, the J call TRBJ2-5; TRBD2 matches 13 bases. Germline lookup yields CDR1 MNHNS and CDR2 SASEGT. The CDR3 consists of 14 residues. V trimming: 7 bases; J trimming: 4 bases; junction bases outside the gene matches: 3.

This clonotype occurred many times. J is TRBJ2-2 and V is TRBV2, with TRBD1 matching 9 bases. The germline CDR1 and CDR2 sequences are SNHLY and FYNNEI. J lost 2 bases, V lost 7 bases, and 11 bases had no gene match. This CDR3 is built from 17 residues. The CDR3 DNA reads as TGTGCCAGCACCTTTCCCCGGGACAGGGTAAACACCGGGGAGCTGTTTTTT. It translates to CASTFPRDRVNTGELFF.

This clonotype was recorded many times. The chain combines TRBV20-1 with TRBJ2-2, with 12 bases aligning to TRBD2. CDR1 DFQATT and CDR2 SNEGSKA come from the germline V gene (reference sequence). This CDR3 has 14 amino acids. Losses at the gene ends were 5 bases for V and 7 bases for J; bases not matched to a gene: 5. CDR3 coding DNA: TGCAGTGCTGGACTAGCGGGGTTGAGCGGGGAGCTGTTTTTT. Its protein is CSAGLAGLSGELFF.

This clonotype was seen at least ten times. The chain employs TRBV2 and TRBJ1-2; no firm D call. With 9 bases removed from V and 0 bases from J, the gap between germline ends came to 8 bases. From germline, CDR1 is SNHLY and CDR2 FYNNEI. The CDR3 loop spans 12 amino acids. CDR3 sequence (DNA): TGTGCCAGTGCACCAACTAACTATGGCTACACCTTC. This encodes CASAPTNYGYTF.

As for this clonotype: Given a much more abundant clone one base away, this may be a read error. This sequence joins TRBV24-1 and TRBJ1-5; D perhaps matches TRBD1 (5 bases). Germline lookup yields CDR1 KGHDR and CDR2 SFDVKD. The CDR3 sequence is 14 residues long. V was trimmed by 8 bases and J by 10 bases, leaving 20 bases between them. DNA for the CDR3: TGTGCCACCAAGGGGCCCGGGGCGGGTCATCCCCAGCATTTT. This codes for CATKGPGAGHPQHF.

The CDR3 loop is CASSYLGTANYGYTF. CDR3 DNA: TGTGCCAGCAGCTACCTCGGGACAGCTAACTATGGCTACACCTTC. V and J are TRBV12-3 or TRBV12-4 and TRBJ1-2; 7 nucleotides match TRBD1. Trimming removed 6 bases from V and 0 bases from J; junction bases left unmatched: 7. The CDR3 consists of 15 residues.

This clonotype was found many times. The chain employs TRBV7-2 and TRBJ1-2, with D hard to call. The V end lost 2 bases, the J end lost 8 bases, and 18 bases lay between the germline ends. Looked up from germline, CDR1 is SGHTA and CDR2 is FQGNSA. The CDR3 loop spans 15 amino acids. The CDR3 coding sequence is TGTGCCAGCAGCTTAAACGGCGGGAGCGAACGGGGCTACACCTTC. Protein product: CASSLNGGSERGYTF.

The table lists this clonotype with many counts. The CDR3 here is CASSLDTNYGYTF. CDR3 bases: TGTGCCAGCAGCCTAGACACAAACTATGGCTACACCTTC. The rearrangement joins TRBV12-3 or TRBV12-4 to TRBJ1-2; no definite D call. The length of the CDR3 is 13 residues. With 6 bases removed from V and 2 bases from J, the gap between germline ends came to 10 bases.